This T cell receptor (beta chain) was captured in a study of regulatory T cells in long-lasting Graves disease. This clonotype was detected ten times or more. Its target is not known. The TCR beta library used iRepertoire HTBI primers with Arm-PCR amplification of CDR3. TCRdb reprocessed the multiplex PCR reads with MiXCR, giving one entry per CDR3 protein. The table records more than 450,000 distinct CDR3 sequences, around 11% of them present only once. Trimming took 5 bases from V and 2 from J, leaving 18 bases between them. The CDR3 has 16 residues. Looked up from germline, CDR1 is SGHTA and CDR2 is FQGNSA. Noted time point: newly diagnosed GD, antithyroid drugs for less than 3 months. Making the TCR library involved RNA that had been extracted from PBMCs. Study-level points and caveats: Persistent disease preferred TRBV28, TRBJ1-2 and TRBJ2-5; new disease, TRBV20-1 and TRBJ2-1. TCR diversity was lower in persistent than newly diagnosed Graves' disease.

These data were also reused for a study on T cells in Graves' hyperthyroidism and ophthalmopathy.

The V gene is TRBV7-2, the J gene TRBJ2-5; D is possibly TRBD1 or TRBD2 (6 bases each). Material: peripheral blood mononuclear cells (PBMCs), obtained at new diagnosis, from a patient treated with antithyroid drugs. This TCR was recovered from a woman younger than 45 with Graves disease. The CDR3 reads CASSRGGTNPQETQYF. Here the CDR3 DNA reads TGTGCCAGCAGCCGAGGGGGGACAAACCCTCAAGAGACCCAGTACTTC.